What follows describes a single T cell receptor beta chain. Its matching antigen is unknown. Sequencing was performed with immunoSEQ multiplex PCR; in TCRdb, only in-frame clones are kept and a portion is missing. Of approximately 1.4 million clones listed, 95% to 99% are singletons. The CDR3 runs 14 residues. V was cut by 3 bases and J by 8 bases, with 15 bases left in between. Germline CDR1 reads SGDLS; CDR2 reads YYNGEE. The data stem from a study of shared clonotypes between healthy human individuals. Whole-study results and caveats: Clonotypes shared by all four sorted-subset donors had higher generation probabilities than non-shared clonotypes. Approximately 5.1% was the fraction of naive CD4 clonotypes found shared across a few donors.

Researchers partitioned CD4+ cells into CD45RA+ naive and CD45RA-negative memory subsets. Source material: naive CD4+ T cells sorted from blood. The sample's subset: CD45RA+ positively selected. The sequence derives from a man under 40 in good health. This sequence joins TRBV9 and TRBJ2-4; weak D call: TRBD2 (6 bases). The CDR3, as DNA: TGTGCCAGCAGCGCGGGACTTCGGTCGGACATTCAGTACTTC. Its translation is CASSAGLRSDIQYF.